Detailed here is one T cell receptor beta chain. Its antigen is unknown. Sequencing used immunoSEQ multiplex PCR; TCRdb keeps in-frame clones, though not all of them. The sample gives more than 50,000 clones, 85% of which show up once; roughly 4% is in the top ten. These data originate in a study of OX40 agonist ivuxolimab in advanced cancers. Study summary: Patients receiving dose escalation had hepatocellular carcinoma, melanoma, renal cell or head and neck cancer.

The CDR3 loop spans 14 amino acids. J gave up 7 bases and V 6 bases, and 8 bases lay outside the gene matches. Germline V gene data show CDR1 as MNHEY and CDR2 as SMNVEV (reference sequence). Findings and limits, study-wide: At 0.1-3.0 mg/kg, partial responders had clonal expansion among the lowest observed.

The receptor comes from an adult with an advanced solid tumor such as melanoma, head and neck, liver or kidney cancer. This specimen consisted of CD4+ or CD8+ T cells sorted from blood, obtained in a trial of the OX40 agonist ivuxolimab. The J gene is TRBJ1-2, the V gene TRBV27, with 10 positions matching TRBD1. CDR3 in amino acids: CASRWTGGGGGYTF. Here the CDR3 DNA reads TGTGCCAGCAGGTGGACAGGGGGAGGTGGTGGCTACACCTTC.